These 9 T cell receptor beta chains were sequenced from one sample in a study of blood T cell repertoires in COVID-19. Repertoires were generated with immunoSEQ multiplex PCR, while TCRdb's copy carries only in-frame clones and drops some. The profile covers fewer than 250,000 clones, with around 83% appearing a single time and around 0.96% taken by the ten largest. Source material: peripheral blood. The receptors here all came from a man in his forties with acute or convalescent COVID-19.

The rearrangement links TRBV5-1 to TRBJ1-1; 7 nucleotides line up with TRBD1. This CDR3 region has 14 residues. In germline, CDR1 is SGHRS, CDR2 YFSETQ. Trimming took 6 bases from V and 1 from J; bases not matched to a gene: 6. CDR3 region: CASMRGGPNTEAFF. CDR3 nucleotide sequence: TGCGCCAGCATGCGAGGGGGCCCGAACACTGAAGCTTTCTTT.

This clone came up once. The chain is built from TRBV5-1 and TRBJ1-1; 11 bases line up with TRBD1. Germline trimming cut 5 bases from V and 5 bases from J; bases unmatched to any gene: 8. Germline-derived CDR1 and CDR2 are SGHRS and YFSETQ. This CDR3 is 15 amino acids long. This chain's CDR3 is CASSFHGQGATEAFF. CDR3 bases: TGCGCCAGCAGTTTCCACGGACAGGGGGCGACTGAAGCTTTCTTT. Complete variable domain (other parts from reference TRBV5-1 and TRBJ1-1): KAGVTQTPRYLIKTRGQQVTLSCSPISGHRSVSWYQQTPGQGLQFLFEYFSETQRNKGNFPGRFSGRQFSNSRSEMNVSTLELGDSALYLCASSFHGQGATEAFFGQGTRLTVV.

The rearrangement uses TRBV30 and TRBJ1-2; D may be TRBD1 (6 bases). This CDR3 spans 14 amino acids. The germline V and J ends were trimmed by 3 bases and 0 bases, with 11 bases remaining between them. CDR1 and CDR2 (germline): GTSNPN, SVGIG (reference sequence). The CDR3 sequence is CAWSLGGANYGYTF. The CDR3 nucleotides are TGTGCCTGGAGCCTAGGGGGAGCTAACTATGGCTACACCTTC.

The V call is TRBV6-5, the J call TRBJ1-3; D might be TRBD1 (5 bases). CDR1 is MNHEY and CDR2 is SVGAGI in the germline V gene. V was shortened by 6 bases and J by 4 bases, with 13 bases between the two germline ends. The CDR3 length is 14 residues. CDR3 DNA sequence: TGTGCCAGCAGACGACAGCCCGGGGGAAACACCATATATTTT. Protein: CASRRQPGGNTIYF.

The chain combines TRBV11-3 with TRBJ2-2; D call uncertain. Germline V gives CDR1 SGHNT, CDR2 YENEEA. The CDR3 loop spans 13 amino acids. Trimming pared 4 bases from V and 6 bases from J, leaving 9 bases between. The CDR3 region is CASSSNGPGELFF. CDR3 bases: TGTGCCAGCAGCTCCAATGGGCCCGGGGAGCTGTTTTTT.

The rearrangement uses TRBV5-1 and TRBJ1-2, with 8 nucleotides matching TRBD1. The CDR3 spans 13 residues. Germline CDR1 SGHRS, CDR2 YFSETQ. The ends lost 3 bases at V and 8 bases at J; junction bases unmatched: 6. The CDR3 DNA reads TGCGCCAGCAGCTCCGGACAGGGCGGCGGCTACACCTTC. Residues: CASSSGQGGGYTF. Looking up the rest from reference TRBV5-1 and TRBJ1-2 gives the full variable domain: KAGVTQTPRYLIKTRGQQVTLSCSPISGHRSVSWYQQTPGQGLQFLFEYFSETQRNKGNFPGRFSGRQFSNSRSEMNVSTLELGDSALYLCASSSGQGGGYTFGSGTRLTVV.

This chain joins TRBV6-5 and TRBJ2-1; 8 bases agree with TRBD1. The CDR3 sequence is 13 residues long. J gave up 10 bases and V 2 bases, and 4 bases lay outside the gene matches. From germline, CDR1 is MNHEY and CDR2 SVGAGI. The CDR3 sequence is CASSYRDRYEQFF. The CDR3 DNA sequence: TGTGCCAGCAGTTACCGGGACAGGTACGAGCAGTTCTTC.

V and J are TRBV10-3 and TRBJ2-7; perhaps TRBD1 as D (6 bases). Germline CDR1 reads ENHRY; CDR2 reads SYGVKD. This CDR3 is 14 amino acids long. The V end lost 5 bases, the J end lost 5 bases, and 16 bases lay between the germline ends. Written as DNA, the CDR3 is TGTGCCATCAGTATTCGGACAGTCGGGAACGAGCAGTACTTC. Its protein is CAISIRTVGNEQYF.

The chain joins TRBV13 to TRBJ2-7; D perhaps matches TRBD2 (6 bases). Looked up from germline, CDR1 is PRHDT and CDR2 is FYEKMQ (reference sequence). The CDR3 totals 13 residues. Between the trimmed V and J ends, which lost 5 bases and 4 bases, there was a span of 12 bases. The CDR3 spells CASSPRRGYEQYF. CDR3 in DNA: TGTGCCAGCAGCCCCCGGAGGGGTTACGAGCAGTACTTC.